This TCR beta chain was sequenced for a study of technical replicates of blood from several donors. Per germline, CDR1 SGHRS and CDR2 YFSETQ. V was pared by 4 bases and J by 3 bases, with 0 bases of the junction left unmatched. This CDR3 has 14 residues. Some clones are missing from TCRdb's copy, which holds only in-frame ones; the method was immunoSEQ multiplex PCR. The data show 75,000 to 90,000 clones, 93% seen once. The sequence derives from a human donor in good health. What was sequenced was T cells isolated from PBMCs. V and J are TRBV5-1 and TRBJ2-5, with 13 nucleotides matching TRBD2. The CDR3 coding sequence is TGCGCCAGCAGCACTAGCGGGGGGGAAGAGACCCAGTACTTC. Amino acids: CASSTSGGEETQYF.